Sequencing of this TCR beta chain was carried out in a study of neurological immune-mediated disorders (dated by TCRdb to about 2019). For context, the study as a whole: The study compared peripheral blood TCR-beta repertoires of HTLV-I-associated myelopathy (HAM/TSP) patients, multiple sclerosis patients and healthy controls using UMI-based sequencing. The approximately 110 TCR-beta libraries included longitudinal samples, technical triplicates and paired sorted CD4+ and CD8+ T-cell subsets alongside PBMC samples. The cohort was made up of 68 subjects, consisting of some 14 HAM/TSP patients, some 35 multiple sclerosis patients and around 20 healthy controls.

V is shortened by 1 base, J by 3 bases, and the region joining them spans 10 bases. Reading from cysteine to phenylalanine, the CDR3 counts 14 amino acids. Only the CDR3 part of the read is kept: 42 bases, read in frame from the first base. CDR1 and CDR2 are drawn from the germline V gene: SGHTA, FQGNSA. cDNA synthesis used template-switch 5'RACE with a primer carrying a 10-nucleotide random unique molecular identifier tagging each TCR transcript. Every sequencing run yielded over 200 million TCR-beta sequences covering 15-18 subjects. Total RNA was extracted with the RNeasy kit. Using the KAPA Real-time Library Amplification kit, TCR-beta VDJ regions were amplified with primers for the TCR constant region and the 5'RACE anchor. Sample indexes and Illumina adaptors were added in a first PCR, and a second PCR then increased library yield. After Ampure bead purification, the TCR product of roughly 650 bp was size-selected on a 2% E-gel SizeSelection system. Library quality was checked on a Bioanalyzer, concentration was measured with Qubit, and libraries were quantified with the Kapa Library Quantification kit before pooling. An Illumina HiSeq 2500 sequenced the libraries paired-end 2 x 150 bp. To increase sequence diversity, about 25-31% phiX was spiked into each library pool. From the authors' description of their analysis: The quality-filtered reads were processed with the UMI-based MiGEC pipeline, whose error correction step removed more than 85% of the raw TCR sequences. VDJ genes were aligned to IMGT germline references, and clonotypes were defined by unique CDR3 amino acid sequence plus V-J genes. Clonal expansion, Shannon diversity and CDR3 relatedness (CalcPairwiseDistances, ClusterSamples) were evaluated with VDJtools, and phylogenetic trees were built with CLCbio workbench. Clones with at least 8 unique UMIs were defined as expanded, with this threshold being based on coefficient-of-variation modelling across technical triplicates. TCRdb reanalyzed the raw reads on its own, using fastp at Q25 for trimming and MiXCR for clone calling, and kept in-frame beta chains. One record per CDR3 amino acid sequence lists the most common genes and DNA. TCRdb's processing, not the authors' own work, is the source of the V and J calls. The table for this sample lists approximately 39,000 distinct CDR3 sequences; approximately 7.2% of them were counted only once. The ten largest clones add up to under 6.5% of the sample.

The paper's findings and limits, for the study overall: TCR clonal expansion was highest in HAM/TSP patients and lowest in MS patients, with MS patients falling below even healthy controls. Expanded clones from different subjects shared no identical CDR3 amino acid sequences, which suggests that TCR-beta repertoires were private in all groups.

The healthy controls were volunteers from a blood bank in Maryland, USA. Sorted-subset TCR libraries were prepared from around 1 million sorted CD4+ or CD8+ T cells. Peripheral blood was subjected to Ficoll-Hypaque density gradient centrifugation to isolate PBMCs, which were then cryopreserved in liquid nitrogen. The study also sequenced paired sorted CD4+ and CD8+ subsets from healthy controls, HAM/TSP patients and MS patients. In its sample, this clonotype was seen many times. Its antigen remains unidentified. Per-base qualities were not stored, and no clone one base away is much larger. This receptor was obtained from a man between 45 and 60 years old in good health. The chain joins TRBV7-2 to TRBJ2-7; the D gene assignment is ambiguous. Material: CD4+ T cells from blood. The CDR3 loop reads CASSLGRSRYEQYF. The DNA sequence is TGTGCCAGCAGCTTAGGTCGATCCCGCTACGAGCAGTACTTC.